The 15 T cell receptor beta chains in this list originate from one sample, sequenced in a study of blood T cell repertoires in COVID-19. TCRdb's table, derived via immunoSEQ multiplex PCR, lists solely in-frame clones and lacks some. This table holds about 25,000 clones, around 81% found once. Specimen: peripheral blood. The receptor source for this set is a man aged 70 or older with acute or convalescent COVID-19.

For the CDR3, the DNA is TGCGCCAGCAGCCTCTTCGCCCAAAGGGGACAGCAAGAGACCCAGTACTTC. Amino acids: CASSLFAQRGQQETQYF. V and J are TRBV4-3 and TRBJ2-5, with 7 bases lining up with TRBD1. CDR3 length: 17 residues. Germline trimming cut 4 bases from V and 2 bases from J; bases unmatched to any gene: 13. Germline-derived CDR1 and CDR2 are LGHNA and YSLEER.

The genes are TRBV7-3 and TRBJ2-5; D might be TRBD2 (5 bases). The CDR3 consists of 14 residues. Germline values: CDR1 SGHTA, CDR2 FQGTGA. The V and J ends lost 0 bases and 4 bases respectively, with 9 bases between them. The CDR3 reads CASSLTRAGETQYF. For the CDR3, the DNA is TGTGCCAGCAGCTTAACGAGGGCCGGAGAGACCCAGTACTTC.

This clone was detected once. The chain is built from TRBV19 and TRBJ1-1, with a tentative D call TRBD1 (5 bases). Germline V gene lookup returns CDR1 LNHDA and CDR2 SQIVND (reference sequence). The CDR3 has 12 amino acids. Trimming took 5 bases from V and 11 from J, leaving 15 bases between them. CDR3 amino acids: CASSVDIGEAFF. CDR3 coding DNA: TGTGCCAGTAGTGTGGACATCGGTGAGGCTTTCTTT.

In DNA, the CDR3 is TGTGCCAGCAGCTTAGTTGGGGGGTCGGATCAGCCCCAGCATTTT. It encodes CASSLVGGSDQPQHF. The rearrangement joins TRBV7-9 to TRBJ1-5, with D maybe TRBD1 (5 bases). Trimming shortened V by 1 base and J by 5 bases, and 12 bases separated the two germline ends. The CDR3 contains 15 residues. Germline CDR1 is SEHNR and CDR2 is FQNEAQ (reference sequence).

The chain joins TRBV12-3 or TRBV12-4 to TRBJ1-4, with D perhaps matching TRBD1 (6 bases). This CDR3 has 13 amino acids. V lost 4 bases and J lost 5, with 8 bases in between. CDR3 nucleotides: TGTGCCAGCAGTTCCACAGGGAATGAAAAACTGTTTTTT. Residues: CASSSTGNEKLFF.

CDR3 DNA sequence: TGTGCCATCAGTGGGGACAGGAACTATGGCTACACCTTC. Protein sequence: CAISGDRNYGYTF. The V gene is TRBV10-3, the J gene TRBJ1-2, with 8 bases lining up with TRBD1. Germline CDR1 ENHRY, CDR2 SYGVKD. The CDR3 is 13 residues long. Unmatched junction bases numbered 0, after V lost 4 bases and J lost 2 bases.

The gene calls are TRBV11-2 and TRBJ1-6; the match to TRBD1 covers 9 bases. The CDR3 spans 14 residues. Per the germline V gene, CDR1 is SGHAT and CDR2 is FQNNGV. The J segment lost 7 bases and the V segment lost 6 bases, leaving 4 bases of the junction unmatched. The CDR3 coding sequence is TGTGCCAGCAGTCACGGACAGGGGAATTCACCCCTCCACTTT. As protein: CASSHGQGNSPLHF.

The CDR3: CASGGGEQFF. For the CDR3, the DNA is TGTGCCAGCGGGGGCGGTGAGCAGTTCTTC. The chain combines TRBV2 with TRBJ2-1; weak D call: TRBD1 (6 bases). Trimming left V 8 bases short and J 9 bases short, with 8 bases between. Germline assignment: CDR1 SNHLY and CDR2 FYNNEI. This CDR3 is 10 amino acids long.

V usage is TRBV20-1 and J usage is TRBJ1-1, with TRBD1 identical over 9 bases. The V gene's germline CDR1 is DFQATT and CDR2 SNEGSKA (reference sequence). The CDR3 runs to 11 residues. CDR3 loop: CSTGGWTEAFF. The CDR3 DNA reads as TGCAGCACAGGGGGCTGGACTGAAGCTTTCTTT.

The chain uses TRBV12-3 or TRBV12-4 and TRBJ2-7, with a possible D match to TRBD2 (5 bases). This CDR3 is 13 amino acids long. Trimming cost V 0 bases and J 3 bases, with 6 bases left between them. CDR3 sequence reads: CASSLAGSYEQYF. Here the CDR3 DNA reads TGTGCCAGCAGTTTAGCGGGGAGCTACGAGCAGTACTTC.

This chain uses TRBV5-4 with TRBJ2-3; possible D gene TRBD2, 6 bases. V was pared by 4 bases and J by 4 bases, with 13 bases between. This CDR3 is built from 14 residues. The germline gives CDR1 SGHNT, CDR2 YYREEE (reference sequence). The CDR3 reads CASSPRTTADTQYF. The CDR3 DNA follows: TGTGCCAGCAGCCCCCGGACTACGGCAGATACGCAGTATTTT.

This sequence joins TRBV9 and TRBJ2-3; D perhaps matches TRBD2 (5 bases). V was cut by 0 bases and J by 0 bases, with 8 bases left in between. CDR3 length: 15 amino acids. The germline V gene encodes CDR1 SGDLS and CDR2 YYNGEE. The CDR3 sequence: CASSVAGYSTDTQYF. The CDR3, as DNA: TGTGCCAGCAGCGTAGCGGGGTACAGCACAGATACGCAGTATTTT.

This clone was detected only once. The chain combines TRBV5-1 with TRBJ1-2, with TRBD1 identical over 8 bases. From germline, CDR1 is SGHRS and CDR2 YFSETQ. The J segment lost 6 bases and the V segment lost 4 bases, leaving 8 bases of the junction unmatched. CDR3 length: 14 amino acids. The CDR3 reads CASSAGQGADGYTF. CDR3 nucleotides: TGCGCCAGCAGCGCAGGACAGGGAGCGGATGGCTACACCTTC.

The chain couples TRBV9 to TRBJ1-1, with 9 bases identical to TRBD1. Germline CDR1 is SGDLS and CDR2 is YYNGEE. V was pared by 2 bases and J by 0 bases, with 5 bases of the junction left unmatched. The CDR3 spans 16 residues. CDR3 in amino acids: CASSVGTGTMNTEAFF. CDR3 DNA sequence: TGTGCCAGCAGCGTTGGGACAGGGACGATGAACACTGAAGCTTTCTTT.

J is TRBJ2-7 and V is TRBV11-2; the match to TRBD1 covers 7 bases. V trimming: 5 bases; J trimming: 0 bases; junction bases outside the gene matches: 10. Germline V gene sequence: CDR1 SGHAT, CDR2 FQNNGV. The CDR3 contains 16 residues. Here the CDR3 reads CASSPVRQGVSYEQYF. The DNA for the CDR3 is TGTGCCAGCAGCCCCGTTAGACAGGGAGTCTCCTACGAGCAGTACTTC.